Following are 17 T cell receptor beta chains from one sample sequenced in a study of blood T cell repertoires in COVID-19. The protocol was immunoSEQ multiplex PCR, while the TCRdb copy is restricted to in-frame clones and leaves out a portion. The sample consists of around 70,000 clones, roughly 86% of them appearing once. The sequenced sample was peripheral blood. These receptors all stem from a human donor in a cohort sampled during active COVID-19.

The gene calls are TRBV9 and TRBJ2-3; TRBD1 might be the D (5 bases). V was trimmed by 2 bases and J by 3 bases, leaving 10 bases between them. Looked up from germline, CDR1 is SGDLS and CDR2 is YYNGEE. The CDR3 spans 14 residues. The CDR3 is CASSVNPGTDTQYF. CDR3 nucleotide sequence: TGTGCCAGCAGCGTTAACCCAGGGACAGATACGCAGTATTTT.

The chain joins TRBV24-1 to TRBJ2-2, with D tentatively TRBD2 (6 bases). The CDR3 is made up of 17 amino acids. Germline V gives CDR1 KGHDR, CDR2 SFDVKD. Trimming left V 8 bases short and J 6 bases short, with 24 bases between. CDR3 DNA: TGTGCCACCACCCCAGGGATTGCGGGGAATCGTCCCGGGGAGCTGTTTTTT. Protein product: CATTPGIAGNRPGELFF.

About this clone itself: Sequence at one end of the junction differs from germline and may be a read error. Here the CDR3 DNA reads TGTGCCAGCAGCTTTTTTTCAGGCCAGGAACACAAGTTC. Its protein product is CASSFFSGQEHKF. The chain links TRBV5-4 to TRBJ2-7; D gene uncertain. The germline CDR1 and CDR2 sequences are SGHNT and YYREEE (reference sequence). This CDR3 comprises 13 residues.

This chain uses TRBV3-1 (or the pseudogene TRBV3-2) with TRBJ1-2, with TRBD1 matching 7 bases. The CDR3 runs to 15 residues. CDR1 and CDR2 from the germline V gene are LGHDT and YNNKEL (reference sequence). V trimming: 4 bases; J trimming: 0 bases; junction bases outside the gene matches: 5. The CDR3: CASSLNRGTNYGYTF. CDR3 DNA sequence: TGTGCCAGCAGCCTTAACAGGGGTACTAACTATGGCTACACCTTC.

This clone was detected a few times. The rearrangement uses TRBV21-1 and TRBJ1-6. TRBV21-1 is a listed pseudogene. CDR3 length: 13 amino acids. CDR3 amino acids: CASSAPAGAPLHF. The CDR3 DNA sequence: TGTGCCAGCAGCGCCCCCGCGGGAGCACCCCTCCACTTT.

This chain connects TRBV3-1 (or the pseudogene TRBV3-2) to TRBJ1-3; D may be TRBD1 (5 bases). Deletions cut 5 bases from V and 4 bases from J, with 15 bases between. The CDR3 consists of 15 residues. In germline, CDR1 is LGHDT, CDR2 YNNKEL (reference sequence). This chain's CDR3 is CASSSRQSLGNTIYF. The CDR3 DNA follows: TGTGCCAGCAGCTCGCGACAGAGCTTGGGAAACACCATATATTTT.

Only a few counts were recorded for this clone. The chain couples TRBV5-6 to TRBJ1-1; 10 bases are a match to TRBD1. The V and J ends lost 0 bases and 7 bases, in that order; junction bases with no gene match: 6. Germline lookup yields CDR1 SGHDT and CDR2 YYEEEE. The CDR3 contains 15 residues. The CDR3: CASSLDGTGVGEAFF. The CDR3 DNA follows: TGTGCCAGCAGCTTGGATGGGACAGGGGTTGGTGAAGCTTTCTTT.

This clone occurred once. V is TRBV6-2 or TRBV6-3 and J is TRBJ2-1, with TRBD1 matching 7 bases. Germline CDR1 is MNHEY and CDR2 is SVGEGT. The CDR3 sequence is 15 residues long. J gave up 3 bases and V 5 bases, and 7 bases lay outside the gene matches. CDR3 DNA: TGTGCCAGCAGTAACCCCGGGACAGTCTACAATGAGCAGTTCTTC. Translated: CASSNPGTVYNEQFF.

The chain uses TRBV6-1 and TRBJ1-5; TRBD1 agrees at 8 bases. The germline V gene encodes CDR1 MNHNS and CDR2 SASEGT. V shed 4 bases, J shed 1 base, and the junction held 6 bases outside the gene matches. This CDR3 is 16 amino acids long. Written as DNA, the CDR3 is TGTGCCAGCAGTGCGCCGGACAGGGTAAGCAATCAGCCCCAGCATTTT. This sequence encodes CASSAPDRVSNQPQHF.

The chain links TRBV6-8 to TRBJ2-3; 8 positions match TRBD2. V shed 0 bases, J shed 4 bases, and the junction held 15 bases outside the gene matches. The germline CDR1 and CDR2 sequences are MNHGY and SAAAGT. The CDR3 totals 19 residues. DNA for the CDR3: TGTGCCAGCAGTTACTCTAAACCCGGGGGTGCGGGGGGCCCAGATACGCAGTATTTT. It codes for CASSYSKPGGAGGPDTQYF.

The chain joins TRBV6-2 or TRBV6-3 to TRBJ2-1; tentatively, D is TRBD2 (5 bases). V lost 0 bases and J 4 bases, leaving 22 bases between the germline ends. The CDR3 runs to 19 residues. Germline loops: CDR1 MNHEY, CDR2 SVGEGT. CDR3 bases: TGTGCCAGCAGTTACTCGAGGGTGACCGTGGGGTCTGAGTACAATGAGCAGTTCTTC. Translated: CASSYSRVTVGSEYNEQFF.

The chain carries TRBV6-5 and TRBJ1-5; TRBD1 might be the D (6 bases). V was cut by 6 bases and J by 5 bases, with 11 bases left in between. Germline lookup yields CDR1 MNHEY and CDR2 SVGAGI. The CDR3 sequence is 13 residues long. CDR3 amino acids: CASSLQGYQPQHF. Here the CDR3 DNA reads TGTGCCAGCAGCTTACAGGGCTATCAGCCCCAGCATTTT.

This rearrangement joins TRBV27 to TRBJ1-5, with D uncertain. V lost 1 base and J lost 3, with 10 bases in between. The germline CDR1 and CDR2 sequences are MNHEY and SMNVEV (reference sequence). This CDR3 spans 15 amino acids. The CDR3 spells CASSLFSGNNQPQHF. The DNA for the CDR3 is TGTGCCAGCAGTTTATTCTCGGGGAACAATCAGCCCCAGCATTTT.

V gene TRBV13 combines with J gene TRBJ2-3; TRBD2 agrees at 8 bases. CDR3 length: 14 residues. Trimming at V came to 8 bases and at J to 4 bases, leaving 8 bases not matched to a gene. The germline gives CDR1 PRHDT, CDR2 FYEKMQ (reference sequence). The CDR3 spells CASRQRGTADTQYF. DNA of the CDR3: TGTGCCAGCCGTCAGCGGGGGACGGCAGATACGCAGTATTTT.

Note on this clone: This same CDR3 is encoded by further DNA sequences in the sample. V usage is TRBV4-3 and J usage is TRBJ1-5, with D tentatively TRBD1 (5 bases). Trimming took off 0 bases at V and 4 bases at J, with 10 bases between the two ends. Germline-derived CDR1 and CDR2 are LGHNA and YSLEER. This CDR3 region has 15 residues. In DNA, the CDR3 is TGCGCCAGCAGCCAAGATTCCGGGGGGAATCAGCCCCAGCATTTT. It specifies CASSQDSGGNQPQHF.

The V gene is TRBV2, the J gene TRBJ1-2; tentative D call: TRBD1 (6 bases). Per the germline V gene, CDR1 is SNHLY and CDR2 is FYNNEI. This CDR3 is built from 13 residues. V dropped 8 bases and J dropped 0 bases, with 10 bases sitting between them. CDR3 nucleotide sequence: TGTGCCAGCGCCACAGGGACTAACTATGGCTACACCTTC. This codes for CASATGTNYGYTF.

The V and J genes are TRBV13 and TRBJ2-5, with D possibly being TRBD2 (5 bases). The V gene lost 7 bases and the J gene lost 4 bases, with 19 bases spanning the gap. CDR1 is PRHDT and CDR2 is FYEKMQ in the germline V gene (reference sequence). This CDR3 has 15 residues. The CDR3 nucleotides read TGTGCCAGCACCATGGAGGCTGGCGTAAGAGAGACCCAGTACTTC. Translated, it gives CASTMEAGVRETQYF.